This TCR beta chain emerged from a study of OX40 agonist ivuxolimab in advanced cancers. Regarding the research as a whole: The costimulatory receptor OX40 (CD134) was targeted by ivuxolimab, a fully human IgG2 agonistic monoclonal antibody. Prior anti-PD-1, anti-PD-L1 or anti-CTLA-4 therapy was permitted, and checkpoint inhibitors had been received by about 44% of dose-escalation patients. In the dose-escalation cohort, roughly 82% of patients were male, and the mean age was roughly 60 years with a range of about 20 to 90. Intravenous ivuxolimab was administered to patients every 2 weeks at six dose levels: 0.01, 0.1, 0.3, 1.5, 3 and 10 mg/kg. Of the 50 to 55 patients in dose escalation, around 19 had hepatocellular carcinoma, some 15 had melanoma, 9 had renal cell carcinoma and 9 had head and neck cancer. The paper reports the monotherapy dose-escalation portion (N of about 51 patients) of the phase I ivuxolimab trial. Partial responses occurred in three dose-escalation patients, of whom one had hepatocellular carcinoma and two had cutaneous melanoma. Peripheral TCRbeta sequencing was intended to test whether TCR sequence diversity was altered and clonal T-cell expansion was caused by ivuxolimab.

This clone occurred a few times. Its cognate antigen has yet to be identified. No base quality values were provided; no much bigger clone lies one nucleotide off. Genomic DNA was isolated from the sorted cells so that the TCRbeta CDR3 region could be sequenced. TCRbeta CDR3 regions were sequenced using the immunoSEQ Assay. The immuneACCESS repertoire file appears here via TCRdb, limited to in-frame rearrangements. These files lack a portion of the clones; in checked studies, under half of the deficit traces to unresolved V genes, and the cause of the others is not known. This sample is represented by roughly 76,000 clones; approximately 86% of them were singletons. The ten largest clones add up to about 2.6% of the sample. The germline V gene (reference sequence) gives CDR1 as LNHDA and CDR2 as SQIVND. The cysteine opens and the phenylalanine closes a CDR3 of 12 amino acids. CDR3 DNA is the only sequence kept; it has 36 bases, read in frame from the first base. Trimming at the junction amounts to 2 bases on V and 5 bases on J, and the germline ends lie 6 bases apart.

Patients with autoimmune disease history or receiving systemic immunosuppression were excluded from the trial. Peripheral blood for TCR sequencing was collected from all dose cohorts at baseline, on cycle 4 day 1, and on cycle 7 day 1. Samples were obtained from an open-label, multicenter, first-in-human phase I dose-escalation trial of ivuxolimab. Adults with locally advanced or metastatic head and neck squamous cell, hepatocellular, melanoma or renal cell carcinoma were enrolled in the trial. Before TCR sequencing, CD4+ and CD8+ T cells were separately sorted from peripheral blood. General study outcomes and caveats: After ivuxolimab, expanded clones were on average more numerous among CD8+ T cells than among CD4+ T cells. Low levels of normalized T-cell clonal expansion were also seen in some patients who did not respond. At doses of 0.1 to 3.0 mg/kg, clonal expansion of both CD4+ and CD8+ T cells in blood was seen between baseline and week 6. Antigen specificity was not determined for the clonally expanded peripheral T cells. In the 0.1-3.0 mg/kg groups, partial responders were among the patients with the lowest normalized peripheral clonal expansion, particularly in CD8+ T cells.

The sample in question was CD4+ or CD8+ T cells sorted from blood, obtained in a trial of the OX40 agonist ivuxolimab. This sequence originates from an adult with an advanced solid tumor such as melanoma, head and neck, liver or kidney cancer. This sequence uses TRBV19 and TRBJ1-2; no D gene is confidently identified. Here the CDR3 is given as CASSITGYGYTF. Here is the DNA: TGTGCCAGTAGTATAACTGGGTATGGCTACACCTTC.